Shown below are 26 T cell receptor beta chains from a single sample sequenced in a study of shared T cell receptors in the human thymus. The protocol was immunoSEQ multiplex PCR, while the TCRdb copy is restricted to in-frame clones and leaves out a portion. Found here are hundreds of thousands of clones, roughly 74% of them singletons; the top ten hold 0.013%. These same records also appear under a second study, on human thymus T cells.

Sequencing was carried out using thymocytes. Receptors originate from a boy under two years old with a congenital heart defect.

The V gene is TRBV14, the J gene TRBJ1-4; D possibly corresponds to TRBD1 (6 bases). The germline V and J ends were trimmed by 0 bases and 14 bases, with 13 bases remaining between them. The germline V gene has CDR1 SGHDN and CDR2 FVKESK. The CDR3 is made up of 13 amino acids. This CDR3 is CASSQEARDNLFF. The CDR3 nucleotides are TGTGCCAGCAGCCAAGAAGCGAGGGACAACCTGTTTTTT.

V usage is TRBV27 and J usage is TRBJ2-5; D possibly corresponds to TRBD2 (6 bases). This CDR3 has 17 amino acids. The germline V and J ends were trimmed by 6 bases and 5 bases, with 25 bases remaining between them. The germline CDR1 and CDR2 sequences are MNHEY and SMNVEV (reference sequence). The CDR3 DNA is TGTGCCAGCAGCCCCCTCCGGTCTACGGGAGAGGTGGAGACCCAGTACTTC. Translation: CASSPLRSTGEVETQYF.

This clone showed up just a few times. The rearrangement joins TRBV4-2 to TRBJ2-7; 10 nucleotides agree with TRBD2. There are 18 residues in the CDR3. The V gene end was trimmed by 2 bases and the J gene end by 0 bases; junction bases not matched to a gene: 10. Germline CDR1 is LGHNA and CDR2 is YNFKEQ. The CDR3 reads CASSQSASGRRSSYEQYF. The CDR3 DNA is TGTGCCAGCAGCCAATCAGCTAGCGGGAGACGAAGCTCCTACGAGCAGTACTTC.

The chain has TRBV29-1 and TRBJ2-7; 9 bases fit TRBD2. After removal of 6 bases from V and 2 bases from J, the junction contained 8 bases not matched to a gene. CDR3 length: 14 residues. Germline CDR1 reads SQVTM; CDR2 reads ANQGSEA. The CDR3 DNA reads TGCAGCGTAGCCCGGACTAGCGCGGCCTACGAGCAGTACTTC. Its translation is CSVARTSAAYEQYF.

This clone was counted between two and nine times. The chain combines TRBV12-2 with TRBJ2-7; the tabulated D call, TRBD2, remains unverified against the DNA. TRBV12-2 is a documented pseudogene. The CDR3 runs 15 residues. Here the CDR3 DNA reads TGTGCAAGTCGCTTAGTTACCGGGAGCTCCTACGAGCAGTACTTC. It yields the protein CASRLVTGSSYEQYF.

This clone was counted between two and nine times. The chain carries TRBV14 and TRBJ2-2; 10 bases match TRBD2. V shed 2 bases and J 6 bases; nucleotides not matched to a gene: 6. The length of the CDR3 is 16 residues. The germline V gene has CDR1 SGHDN and CDR2 FVKESK. CDR3 nucleotide sequence: TGTGCCAGCAGCCAATCGAGCGGGGGGGGGCCCGGGGAGCTGTTTTTT. Translating gives CASSQSSGGGPGELFF.

This clone has more than one count but fewer than ten. The chain joins TRBV6-1 to TRBJ2-7; 7 nucleotides match TRBD1. Per germline, CDR1 MNHNS and CDR2 SASEGT. With 6 bases clipped from V and 0 bases from J, the junction kept 5 bases outside the gene matches. The CDR3 extends over 14 amino acids. CDR3 in DNA: TGTGCCAGCAGCGGGACAGCGAACTCCTACGAGCAGTACTTC. Its translation: CASSGTANSYEQYF.

V and J are TRBV9 and TRBJ1-2; D may be TRBD1 (6 bases). Deletions cut 3 bases from V and 7 bases from J, with 16 bases between. This CDR3 has 14 residues. Germline V gives CDR1 SGDLS, CDR2 YYNGEE. CDR3 amino acids: CASSDRYRATGYTF. In DNA form, the CDR3 reads TGTGCCAGCAGCGACCGTTACAGGGCAACTGGCTACACCTTC.

The chain has TRBV10-3 and TRBJ2-7; 8 bases agree with TRBD1. The CDR3 runs to 14 residues. Germline V gene data show CDR1 as ENHRY and CDR2 as SYGVKD. With V trimmed by 8 bases and J by 4 bases, 10 bases remained unmatched. This chain's CDR3 is CAIAQTGGSYEQYF. In DNA, the CDR3 is TGTGCCATCGCCCAAACAGGGGGTTCTTACGAGCAGTACTTC.

The J gene is TRBJ2-7, the V gene TRBV10-2; weak D call: TRBD2 (6 bases). Germline-derived CDR1 and CDR2 are WSHSY and SAAADI. The CDR3 length is 14 residues. Deletions cut 3 bases from V and 3 bases from J, with 12 bases between. The CDR3 is CASSEGTGDYEQYF. DNA for the CDR3: TGCGCCAGCAGTGAAGGGACTGGGGACTACGAGCAGTACTTC.

The rearrangement joins TRBV27 to TRBJ2-1; tentatively, D is TRBD1 (5 bases). Looked up from germline, CDR1 is MNHEY and CDR2 is SMNVEV (reference sequence). CDR3 length equals 14 residues. Trimming stripped 5 bases from V and 7 bases from J, with 15 bases between. CDR3 DNA sequence: TGTGCCAGCAGTCGAGCGATGGGGCCTAATGAGCAGTTCTTC. This translates into CASSRAMGPNEQFF.

The chain carries TRBV4-2 and TRBJ2-4, with 9 bases identical to TRBD2. Germline loops: CDR1 LGHNA, CDR2 YNFKEQ. J lost 0 bases, V lost 1 base, and 7 bases had no gene match. The CDR3 covers 18 residues. CDR3: CASSQVTVLAGAKNIQYF. The CDR3, as DNA: TGTGCCAGCAGCCAAGTTACCGTACTAGCGGGAGCCAAAAACATTCAGTACTTC.

This clone was picked up a small number of times. The chain uses TRBV7-6 and TRBJ2-3; 8 bases fit TRBD2. V trimming: 1 base; J trimming: 0 bases; junction bases outside the gene matches: 6. CDR1 and CDR2 from the germline V gene are SGHVS and FNYEAQ. The CDR3 has 17 amino acids. DNA for the CDR3: TGTGCCAGCAGCTTAGGCGGTGCTAGCGGGAGCACAGATACGCAGTATTTT. The encoded protein is CASSLGGASGSTDTQYF.

This clone was seen only a few times. The chain recombines TRBV19 with TRBJ1-4, with TRBD1 as a possible D gene (6 bases). CDR1 LNHDA and CDR2 SQIVND come from the germline V gene (reference sequence). This CDR3 spans 13 amino acids. V shed 7 bases and J shed 7 bases, with 13 bases lying between them. CDR3 protein: CASTPTGREKLFF. Here the CDR3 DNA reads TGTGCCAGTACCCCGACAGGCCGTGAAAAACTGTTTTTT.

J is TRBJ2-3 and V is TRBV7-9, with 10 bases lining up with TRBD2. The CDR3 is 19 residues long. J was trimmed by 2 bases and V by 1 base; bases with no gene match: 12. Germline V gene lookup returns CDR1 SEHNR and CDR2 FQNEAQ (reference sequence). Here the CDR3 reads CASSLGQAGGPRVTDTQYF. The CDR3, as DNA: TGTGCCAGCAGCTTAGGTCAAGCGGGAGGGCCTCGGGTCACAGATACGCAGTATTTT.

This sequence joins TRBV4-1 and TRBJ2-3, with no clear D. Per germline, CDR1 MGHRA and CDR2 YSYEKL. V lost 1 base to trimming and J lost 3 bases, with 8 bases between them. The CDR3 extends over 14 amino acids. CDR3 DNA sequence: TGCGCCAGCAGCCAAGCGCAGGTAACAGATACGCAGTATTTT. Protein product: CASSQAQVTDTQYF.

The genes are TRBV30 and TRBJ2-1; 7 bases map to TRBD2. With 2 bases clipped from V and 0 bases from J, the junction kept 4 bases outside the gene matches. The CDR3 consists of 15 residues. The germline V gene has CDR1 GTSNPN and CDR2 SVGIG (reference sequence). This chain's CDR3 is CAWSLAASSYNEQFF. The CDR3 bases are TGTGCCTGGAGTCTAGCGGCCAGCTCCTACAATGAGCAGTTCTTC.

This clone has just a few counts. The chain has TRBV7-9 and TRBJ1-3; 8 bases are shared with TRBD1. Germline V gene data show CDR1 as SEHNR and CDR2 as FQNEAQ (reference sequence). The CDR3 runs 16 residues. Unmatched junction bases numbered 1, after V lost 0 bases and J lost 0 bases. The CDR3 is CASSLAGQASGNTIYF. CDR3 nucleotides: TGTGCCAGCAGCTTAGCGGGACAGGCCTCTGGAAACACCATATATTTT.

This clone was counted only a few times. The chain recombines TRBV5-6 with TRBJ2-3; 7 bases match TRBD2. Unmatched junction bases numbered 14, after V lost 1 base and J lost 0 bases. CDR3 size: 19 residues. The germline gives CDR1 SGHDT, CDR2 YYEEEE. CDR3 bases: TGTGCCAGCAGCTTGCACCGGGGCTGGAGCGGGGTTAGCACAGATACGCAGTATTTT. Its translation: CASSLHRGWSGVSTDTQYF.

J is TRBJ2-3 and V is TRBV18; no definite D call. Germline lookup yields CDR1 KGHSH and CDR2 LQKENI. The CDR3 has 16 amino acids. Trimming removed 0 bases from V and 2 bases from J, with 12 bases in between. The CDR3 here is CASSPPVQLYTDTQYF. The CDR3 bases are TGTGCCAGCTCACCACCGGTCCAGTTGTACACAGATACGCAGTATTTT.

This clone has just a few counts. The rearrangement links TRBV19 to TRBJ2-3, with 8 bases aligning to TRBD2. The ends lost 4 bases at V and 5 bases at J; junction bases unmatched: 20. CDR1 is LNHDA and CDR2 is SQIVND in the germline V gene (reference sequence). The CDR3 spans 19 residues. In nucleotides, the CDR3 is TGTGCCAGTAGTACGGGGACATTTGAAAACGGGAGGGCCGGAGATACGCAGTATTTT. This sequence encodes CASSTGTFENGRAGDTQYF.

The CDR3, as DNA: TGTGCCAGCAGTGAACGCGGCGACAATGAGCAGTTCTTC. Its protein product is CASSERGDNEQFF. The genes are TRBV28 and TRBJ2-1; D not resolved. The germline V gene encodes CDR1 MDHEN and CDR2 SYDVKM. The ends were cut back, 5 bases at V and 5 bases at J, with 10 bases in the middle. CDR3 size: 13 residues.

This sequence joins TRBV28 and TRBJ2-7; 8 nucleotides agree with TRBD2. The junction had 5 bases not matched to a gene; V was cut back by 3 bases and J by 4 bases. The germline V gene encodes CDR1 MDHEN and CDR2 SYDVKM. The length of the CDR3 is 14 residues. CDR3 bases: TGTGCCAGCAGTTTGCGGGAGGAAGGATACGAGCAGTACTTC. It is translated as CASSLREEGYEQYF.

The genes are TRBV7-8 and TRBJ2-5; 9 bases agree with TRBD1. Germline lookup yields CDR1 SGHVS and CDR2 FQNEAQ. This CDR3 has 17 residues. After removal of 0 bases from V and 4 bases from J, the junction contained 9 bases not matched to a gene. The CDR3 DNA reads TGTGCCAGCAGCTTAGCCGAACGAGGACAGGGGAGAGAGACCCAGTACTTC. This sequence encodes CASSLAERGQGRETQYF.

The chain joins TRBV7-2 to TRBJ1-4; unclear D gene. CDR3 length: 15 residues. The V end was cut by 1 base, the J end by 2 bases, with 8 bases between. Per germline, CDR1 SGHTA and CDR2 FQGNSA. CDR3 sequence (DNA): TGTGCCAGCAGCTTAGTGGGCAGCACTAATGAAAAACTGTTTTTT. The encoded protein is CASSLVGSTNEKLFF.

The chain combines TRBV7-2 with TRBJ1-5, with 7 bases matching TRBD1. Looked up from germline, CDR1 is SGHTA and CDR2 is FQGNSA. Trimming at V came to 5 bases and at J to 6 bases, leaving 10 bases not matched to a gene. There are 15 residues in the CDR3. Here the CDR3 reads CASSAGQGGTQPQHF. CDR3 nucleotide sequence: TGTGCCAGCAGCGCGGGGCAGGGGGGCACTCAGCCCCAGCATTTT.